This T cell receptor (beta chain) was found in a study of blood T cell repertoires in COVID-19 (dated by TCRdb to the early 2020s). Some background on the complete study: Collaborator samples came from the United States, Italy and Spain and covered acute and convalescent phases of COVID-19. A de-identified subject ID, COVID-19 status, age in years and sex were almost always included in the sample metadata. The samples were drawn from two sources: the first 160 participants of the ongoing ImmuneRACE study, and over 950 subjects contributed by 6 global collaborators. HLA class I and class II types, where available, came from metadata supplied by the sample provider rather than from assay-based typing. The repertoires were released in a freely available public database intended as a resource for research on the immune response to SARS-CoV-2. Deeply sampled blood TCRbeta repertoires from subjects exposed to, actively infected with, or recovered from COVID-19 were included in the dataset. The prospective study material was composed of cDNA or gDNA derived from T cells, B-cell-depleted T cells, or PBMCs.

The full study reports these points: The amount of clinical and demographic metadata varied by source and participant and was provided uncurated.

TCRbeta CDR3 regions were amplified from genomic DNA by means of the immunoSEQ Assay, a bias-controlled multiplex PCR. The study's processing was this. The number of nucleated cells in each sample was estimated by amplification of reference gene primers within the assay. To quantify the absolute abundance of each unique TCRbeta CDR3 rearrangement, sequence reads were collapsed and filtered. For each sample, productive Simpson clonality was calculated as the square root of Simpson's diversity index across productive rearrangements. What TCRdb holds here is the immuneACCESS table cut down to in-frame rearrangements. Part of the clones is not present; checked against another copy, under half of the missing clones reflect an unresolved V gene, and the others are unexplained. V and J calls and clone size come straight from that table; D and trimming were deduced from the DNA. The sample table holds some 96,000 clones, of which approximately 80% were seen once. Approximately 31% of the sample is taken by the ten largest.

A note on this clone: There is no known antigen for this receptor. Nothing much larger sits one base from this clone, and base qualities are not available.

The collaborating institutions used their own protocols to collect whole blood in K2EDTA tubes. For TCRbeta analysis, collaborator samples were shipped as frozen whole blood, as isolated PBMCs, or as DNA extracted from either sample type. Sequencing used peripheral blood. This sequence was found in a man between 70 and 80 years old with active or convalescent COVID-19.

The CDR3 is CASSSLGRGTTYEQYF. The bases are TGTGCCAGCAGTTCGCTCGGGCGGGGGACCACCTACGAGCAGTACTTC. Rearrangement joined TRBV6-2 or TRBV6-3 to TRBJ2-7; 7 middle bases align to TRBD2. Trimming accounts for 4 bases at V and 2 bases at J, while the number of junction bases matched to no gene is 11. Inclusive of the bounding cysteine and phenylalanine, the CDR3 is 16 residues long. The kept DNA is CDR3 alone, 48 bases in frame from the first base. CDR1 MNHEY and CDR2 SVGEGT are derived from the germline V gene.